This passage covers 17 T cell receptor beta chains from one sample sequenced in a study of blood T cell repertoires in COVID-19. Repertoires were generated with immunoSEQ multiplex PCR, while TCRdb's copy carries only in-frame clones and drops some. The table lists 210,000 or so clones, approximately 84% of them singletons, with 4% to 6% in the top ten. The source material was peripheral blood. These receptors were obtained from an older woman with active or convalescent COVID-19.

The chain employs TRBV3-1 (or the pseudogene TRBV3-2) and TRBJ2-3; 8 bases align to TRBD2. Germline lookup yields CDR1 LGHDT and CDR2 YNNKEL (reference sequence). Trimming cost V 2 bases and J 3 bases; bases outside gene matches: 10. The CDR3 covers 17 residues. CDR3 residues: CASSQPVPGGVTDTQYF. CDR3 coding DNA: TGTGCCAGCAGCCAACCTGTCCCGGGAGGGGTGACAGATACGCAGTATTTT.

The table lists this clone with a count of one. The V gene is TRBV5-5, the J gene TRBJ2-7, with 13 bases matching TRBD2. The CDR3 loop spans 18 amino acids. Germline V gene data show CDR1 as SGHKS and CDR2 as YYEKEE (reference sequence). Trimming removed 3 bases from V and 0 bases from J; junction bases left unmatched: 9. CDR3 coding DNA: TGTGCCAGCAGCTCTAGGACTAGCGGGAGCATGGGCTCCTACGAGCAGTACTTC. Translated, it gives CASSSRTSGSMGSYEQYF.

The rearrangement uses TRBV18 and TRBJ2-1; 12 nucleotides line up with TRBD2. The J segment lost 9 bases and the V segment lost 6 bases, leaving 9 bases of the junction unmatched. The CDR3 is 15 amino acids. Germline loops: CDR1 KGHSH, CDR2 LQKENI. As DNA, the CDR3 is TGTGCCAGCTCCCCGGGACTAGCGGGTTTTGGTGAGCAGTTCTTC. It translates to CASSPGLAGFGEQFF. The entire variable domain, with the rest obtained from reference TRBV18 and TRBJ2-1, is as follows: NAGVMQNPRHLVRRRGQEARLRCSPMKGHSHVYWYRQLPEEGLKFMVYLQKENIIDESGMPKERFSAEFPKEGPSILRIQQVVRGDSAAYFCASSPGLAGFGEQFFGPGTRLTVL.

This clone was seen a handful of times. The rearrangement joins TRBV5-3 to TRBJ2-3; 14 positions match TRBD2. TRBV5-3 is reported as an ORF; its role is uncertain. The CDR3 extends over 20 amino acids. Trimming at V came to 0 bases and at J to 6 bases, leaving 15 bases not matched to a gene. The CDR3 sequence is CARSLAQTSGRARGSDTQYF. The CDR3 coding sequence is TGTGCCAGAAGCTTGGCCCAGACTAGCGGGAGGGCGCGAGGTTCCGATACGCAGTATTTT.

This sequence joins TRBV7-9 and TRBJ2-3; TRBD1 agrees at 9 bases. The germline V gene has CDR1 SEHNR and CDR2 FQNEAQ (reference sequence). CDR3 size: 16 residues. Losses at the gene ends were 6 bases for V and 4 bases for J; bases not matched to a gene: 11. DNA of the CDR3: TGTGCCAGCAGACCTTTAGGGACAGGGTCCGCAGATACGCAGTATTTT. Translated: CASRPLGTGSADTQYF. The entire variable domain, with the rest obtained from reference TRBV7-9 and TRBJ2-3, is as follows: DTGVSQNPRHKITKRGQNVTFRCDPISEHNRLYWYRQTLGQGPEFLTYFQNEAQLEKSRLLSDRFSAERPKGSFSTLEIQRTEQGDSAMYLCASRPLGTGSADTQYFGPGTRLTVL.

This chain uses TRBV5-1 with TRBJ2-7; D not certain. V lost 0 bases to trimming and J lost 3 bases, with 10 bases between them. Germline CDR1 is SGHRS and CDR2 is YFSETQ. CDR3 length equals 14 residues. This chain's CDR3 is CASSLVGDNYEQYF. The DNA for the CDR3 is TGCGCCAGCAGCTTGGTTGGCGACAACTACGAGCAGTACTTC.

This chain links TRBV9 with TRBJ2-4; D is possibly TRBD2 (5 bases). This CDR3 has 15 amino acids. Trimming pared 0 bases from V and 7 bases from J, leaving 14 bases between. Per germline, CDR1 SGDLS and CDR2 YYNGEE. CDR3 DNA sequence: TGTGCCAGCAGCGTAGCGCCTGGCCCGGGGAACATTCAGTACTTC. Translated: CASSVAPGPGNIQYF.

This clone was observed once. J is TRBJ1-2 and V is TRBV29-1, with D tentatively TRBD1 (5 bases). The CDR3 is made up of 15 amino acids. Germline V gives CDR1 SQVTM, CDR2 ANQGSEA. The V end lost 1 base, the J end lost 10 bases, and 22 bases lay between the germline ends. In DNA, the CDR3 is TGCAGCGTTGAAGTTGCGGGACGGAGCCTTAGGGACTACACCTTC. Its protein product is CSVEVAGRSLRDYTF.

CDR3 amino acids: CASSPGGTSGRVGFF. In DNA, the CDR3 is TGTGCCAGCAGCCCTGGAGGGACTAGCGGGAGGGTCGGGTTCTTC. V usage is TRBV7-2 and J usage is TRBJ2-1; 16 nucleotides line up with TRBD2. V lost 5 bases and J lost 15; bases outside the gene matches: 10. The germline V gene has CDR1 SGHTA and CDR2 FQGNSA. The CDR3 is 15 amino acids.

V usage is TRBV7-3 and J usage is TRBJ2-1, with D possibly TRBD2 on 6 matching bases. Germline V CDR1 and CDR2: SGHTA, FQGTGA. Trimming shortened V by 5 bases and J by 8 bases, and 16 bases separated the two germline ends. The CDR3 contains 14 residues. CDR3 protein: CASSLRGAGYEQFF. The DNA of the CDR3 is TGTGCCAGCAGCCTTCGTGGAGCGGGCTATGAGCAGTTCTTC.

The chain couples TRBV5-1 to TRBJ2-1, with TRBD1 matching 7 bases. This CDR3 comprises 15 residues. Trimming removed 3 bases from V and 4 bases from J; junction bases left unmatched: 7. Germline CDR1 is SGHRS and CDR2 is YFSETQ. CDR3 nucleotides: TGCGCCAGCAGCTCCAGGGGGACGATATACAATGAGCAGTTCTTC. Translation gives CASSSRGTIYNEQFF. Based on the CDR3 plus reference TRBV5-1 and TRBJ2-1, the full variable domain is KAGVTQTPRYLIKTRGQQVTLSCSPISGHRSVSWYQQTPGQGLQFLFEYFSETQRNKGNFPGRFSGRQFSNSRSEMNVSTLELGDSALYLCASSSRGTIYNEQFFGPGTRLTVL.

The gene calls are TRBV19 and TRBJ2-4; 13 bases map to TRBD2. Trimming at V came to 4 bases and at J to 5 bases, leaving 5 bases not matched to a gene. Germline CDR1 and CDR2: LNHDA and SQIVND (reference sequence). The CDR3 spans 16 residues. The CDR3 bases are TGTGCCAGTAGTAGTAGACTAGCGGGAGGCGAAAACATTCAGTACTTC. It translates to CASSSRLAGGENIQYF.

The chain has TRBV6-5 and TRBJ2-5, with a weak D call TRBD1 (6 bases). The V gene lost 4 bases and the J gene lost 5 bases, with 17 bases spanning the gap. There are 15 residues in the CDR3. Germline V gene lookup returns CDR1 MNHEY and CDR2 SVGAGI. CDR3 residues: CASSSGHSEWETQYF. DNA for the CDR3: TGTGCCAGCAGTTCGGGACATTCGGAGTGGGAGACCCAGTACTTC.

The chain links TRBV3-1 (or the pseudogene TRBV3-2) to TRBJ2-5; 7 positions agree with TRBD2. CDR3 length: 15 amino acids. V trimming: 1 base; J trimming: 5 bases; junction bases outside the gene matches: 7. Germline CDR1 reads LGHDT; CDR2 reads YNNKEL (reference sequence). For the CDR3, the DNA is TGTGCCAGCAGCCAAGTCGGCGGGAGCGGGGAGACCCAGTACTTC. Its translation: CASSQVGGSGETQYF.

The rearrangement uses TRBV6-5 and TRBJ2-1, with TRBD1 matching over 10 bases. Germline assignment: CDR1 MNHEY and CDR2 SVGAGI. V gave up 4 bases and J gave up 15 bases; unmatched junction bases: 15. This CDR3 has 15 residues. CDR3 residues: CASSSAGTGDRPRFF. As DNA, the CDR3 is TGTGCCAGCAGTTCCGCCGGGACAGGGGACCGACCCCGGTTCTTC.

In nucleotides, the CDR3 is TGTGCCAGCAGCTTGGATTATCGGACAGGGCCCGTGTTCTATGGCTACACCTTC. It yields the protein CASSLDYRTGPVFYGYTF. V is TRBV5-4 and J is TRBJ1-2, with TRBD1 matching 8 bases. With V trimmed by 0 bases and J by 4 bases, 14 bases remained unmatched. The CDR3 runs to 18 residues. Germline assignment: CDR1 SGHNT and CDR2 YYREEE (reference sequence).

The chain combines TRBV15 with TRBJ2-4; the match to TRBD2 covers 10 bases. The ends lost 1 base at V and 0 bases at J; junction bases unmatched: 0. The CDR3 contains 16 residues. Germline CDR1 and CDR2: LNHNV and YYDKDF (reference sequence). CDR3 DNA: TGTGCCACCAGCAGAGGACTAGCGGGAGCCAAAAACATTCAGTACTTC. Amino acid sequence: CATSRGLAGAKNIQYF.